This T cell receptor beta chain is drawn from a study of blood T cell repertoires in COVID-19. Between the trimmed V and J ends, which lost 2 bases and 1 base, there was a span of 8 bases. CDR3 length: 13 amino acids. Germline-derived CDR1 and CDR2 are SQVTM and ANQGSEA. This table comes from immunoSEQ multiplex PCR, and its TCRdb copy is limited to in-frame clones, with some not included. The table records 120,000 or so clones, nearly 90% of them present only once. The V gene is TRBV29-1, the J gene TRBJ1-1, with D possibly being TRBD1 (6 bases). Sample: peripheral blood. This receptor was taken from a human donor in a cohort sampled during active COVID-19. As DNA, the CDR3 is TGCAGCGTTGAACAGGGGCAGAACACTGAAGCTTTCTTT. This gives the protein CSVEQGQNTEAFF. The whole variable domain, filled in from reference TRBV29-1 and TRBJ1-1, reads SAVISQKPSRDICQRGTSLTIQCQVDSQVTMMFWYRQQPGQSLTLIATANQGSEATYESGFVIDKFPISRPNLTFSTLTVSNMSPEDSSIYLCSVEQGQNTEAFFGQGTRLTVV.